This T cell receptor (beta chain) was recorded in a study of T cell repertoires in cytomegalovirus infection. Study at large: TCR beta signatures that were public indicated CMV infection and matching HLA type. General study results and limits: There were HLA-C-restricted CMV-specific TCR beta clonotypes dominating the ex vivo response. Cumulated frequencies of public TCR beta families served to identify carriers of CMV plus the relevant HLA.

In germline, CDR1 is DFQATT, CDR2 SNEGSKA (reference sequence). V was shortened by 3 bases and J by 5 bases, with 22 bases between the two germline ends. The CDR3 is 16 amino acids. This clonotype is a singleton in its sample. Its target is unknown. MiXCR was run by TCRdb on the reads, yielding one entry per CDR3 protein. The sample shows under 70,000 distinct CDR3 sequences, 25% to 40% of them seen only once. The source is a human donor in good health (CMV status not recorded). Some clones in this sample may be carry-over from other donors' samples. The chain couples TRBV20-1 to TRBJ1-1; D is uncertain. Sequenced input: PBMCs, sequenced either directly or after in vitro stimulation (not recorded which). For the CDR3, the DNA is TGCAGTGCTAGTGTGCTGCAGGTAAGTATTCGGACTGAAGCTTTCTTT. Translated, it gives CSASVLQVSIRTEAFF.